The rows below give T cell receptor beta chains drawn from one sample of a study of blood T cell repertoires in COVID-19. Sequenced by immunoSEQ multiplex PCR; TCRdb stores in-frame clones only, minus some. The top ten hold 4% to 4.5% of the sample, which has a few hundred thousand clones, approximately 85% seen once. The sample was PBMCs or T cells enriched from blood (not recorded which). These receptors all stem from a woman in her thirties who had recovered from COVID-19. CDR3s include the opening cysteine and the closing phenylalanine or tryptophan. The D gene is left open where the match is weak. Clone size is shown for a subset of rows, as once, few, many or a class of expanded clone.

V,size,D,J,CDR3,DNA
TRBV28,.,TRBD1,TRBJ1-1,CASSSPRDSKVAAGEAFF,TGTGCCAGCAGTTCACCCAGGGACAGCAAGGTGGCTGCGGGAGAAGCTTTCTTT
TRBV27,.,.,TRBJ1-4,CASSFYGQGVGNEKLFF,TGTGCCAGCAGTTTTTACGGTCAAGGAGTCGGTAATGAAAAACTGTTTTTT
TRBV7-2,.,.,TRBJ2-3,CASSSWGRGSTDTQYF,TGTGCCAGCAGCTCCTGGGGACGGGGGTCCACAGATACGCAGTATTTT
TRBV5-1,.,TRBD1,TRBJ1-1,CASSPDRFGNTEAFF,TGCGCCAGCAGCCCGGACAGGTTTGGGAACACTGAAGCTTTCTTT
TRBV7-9,.,.,TRBJ1-5,CASSFGQGIEPQHF,TGTGCCAGCAGCTTTGGGCAGGGAATAGAGCCCCAGCATTTT
TRBV4-1,few,.,TRBJ1-1,CASSQDPTGITEAFF,TGCGCCAGCAGCCAAGACCCTACAGGGATTACTGAAGCTTTCTTT
TRBV27,.,.,TRBJ1-4,CASSLTGSGEKLFF,TGTGCCAGCAGTTTAACTGGGTCGGGAGAAAAACTGTTTTTT
TRBV6-5,.,.,TRBJ2-3,CASRRDWSSTDTQYF,TGTGCCAGCAGAAGGGACTGGAGCTCCACAGATACGCAGTATTTT
TRBV5-1,.,.,TRBJ1-3,CASSLSGSSGNTIYF,TGCGCCAGCAGCTTGTCCGGGTCTAGTGGAAACACCATATATTTT
TRBV3-1/TRBV3-2,.,TRBD2,TRBJ2-1,CASKGQTSGSHRHYNEQFF,TGTGCCAGTAAAGGACAGACTAGCGGGAGCCACCGACATTACAATGAGCAGTTCTTC
TRBV27,.,.,TRBJ2-5,CASSLQTQETQYF,TGTGCCAGCAGTCTACAGACCCAAGAGACCCAGTACTTC
TRBV5-4,.,.,TRBJ1-6,CASSPGDLGGYNNSPLHF,TGTGCCAGCAGCCCGGGAGACCTCGGAGGGTACAATAATTCACCCCTCCACTTT
TRBV14,.,.,TRBJ2-7,CASSPSGSKQYF,TGTGCCAGCAGCCCGTCCGGTTCGAAGCAGTACTTC
TRBV11-2,.,.,TRBJ2-3,CASSLAGRKETDTQYF,TGTGCCAGCAGCTTAGCGGGTCGTAAGGAGACAGATACGCAGTATTTT
TRBV4-2,.,TRBD2,TRBJ2-1,CASSQDRTSAYNEQFF,TGTGCCAGCAGCCAAGATAGGACTAGCGCGTACAATGAGCAGTTCTTC
TRBV2,.,.,TRBJ1-4,CASGGTLGTNEKLFF,TGTGCCAGCGGGGGCACCTTGGGGACTAATGAAAAACTGTTTTTT
TRBV19,.,.,TRBJ1-2,CASGQDENGYTF,TGTGCCAGTGGCCAGGATGAGAATGGCTACACCTTC
TRBV11-2,.,.,TRBJ2-2,CASSSGRRLNYGELFF,TGTGCCAGCAGCTCTGGTAGAAGACTAAACTACGGGGAGCTGTTTTTT
TRBV9,.,.,TRBJ1-1,CASSVAAREDTEAFF,TGTGCCAGCAGCGTAGCTGCCAGGGAGGACACTGAAGCTTTCTTT
TRBV3-1/TRBV3-2,.,TRBD1,TRBJ1-6,CASSGTGRSPLHF,TGTGCCAGCAGCGGGACAGGGAGGTCACCCCTCCACTTT
TRBV12-3/TRBV12-4,.,TRBD1,TRBJ2-4,CASSRDREEYF,TGTGCCAGCAGTCGGGACAGGGAAGAGTACTTC
TRBV6-1,.,.,TRBJ1-2,CASSDVGEVNYGYTF,TGTGCCAGCAGTGACGTGGGAGAGGTCAACTATGGCTACACCTTC
TRBV3-1/TRBV3-2,.,TRBD1,TRBJ1-1,CASSPRGATEAFF,TGTGCCAGCAGCCCCAGGGGGGCCACTGAAGCTTTCTTT
TRBV18,.,TRBD2,TRBJ2-7,CASSPGPGGGRYEQYF,TGTGCCAGCTCACCGGGACCGGGAGGGGGGCGCTACGAGCAGTACTTC
TRBV19,.,TRBD1,TRBJ1-6,CASSVLGPGQGISPLHF,TGTGCCAGTAGTGTTCTCGGGCCGGGACAGGGTATTTCACCCCTCCACTTT
TRBV12-3/TRBV12-4,few,.,TRBJ1-2,CASSFREGGYTF,TGTGCCAGCAGTTTTAGGGAGGGCGGCTACACCTTC
TRBV7-2,few,TRBD1,TRBJ1-1,CASSLDRGMNTEAFF,TGTGCCAGCAGCCTAGACAGGGGGATGAACACTGAAGCTTTCTTT
TRBV19,.,TRBD1,TRBJ2-1,CAKRQGVIYEQFF,TGTGCCAAAAGACAGGGGGTCATCTATGAGCAGTTCTTC
TRBV2,many,.,TRBJ1-5,CASSTYEPSVVQPQHF,TGTGCCAGCAGTACCTATGAGCCTTCGGTGGTACAGCCCCAGCATTTT
TRBV15,.,.,TRBJ1-1,CATSRDLSDTEAFF,TGTGCCACCAGCAGAGATCTCTCGGACACTGAAGCTTTCTTT
TRBV6-5,.,.,TRBJ1-2,CASSDGIYYGYTF,TGTGCCAGCAGCGACGGGATTTACTATGGCTACACCTTC
TRBV25-1,.,.,TRBJ1-3,CASSERAGYSGNTIYF,TGTGCCAGCAGTGAAAGGGCGGGGTATTCTGGAAACACCATATATTTT
TRBV5-4,.,.,TRBJ1-5,CASSLALVLPQPQHF,TGTGCCAGCAGCTTGGCTCTGGTCCTACCACAGCCCCAGCATTTT